This entry features one TCR beta chain sequence. The antigen remains undetermined. The sample comes from a study of cytomegalovirus exposure and HLA in healthy donors. PCR was performed using 60 Vbeta and 13 Jbeta primers. In the original workflow: In a later analysis, about 9.9 million of tens of millions of unique beta chains occurred in at least two donors. Profiled with immunoSEQ multiplex PCR; TCRdb holds only in-frame clones, not every one. That table supplies the V and J calls and clone size; D and trimming were determined from the DNA. Among 110,000 or so clones listed, approximately 79% were seen once. General study points: The majority of CMV-associated TCR beta chains were reported as apparently HLA-restricted in a later analysis. Confirmation was obtained in vitro that three CMV-associated chains are specific for CMV antigens. TCR beta chains numbering 164 were designated cytomegalovirus-associated.

V lost 8 bases, J lost 10 bases, and 11 bases stayed unmatched. The germline V gene has CDR1 MNHNS and CDR2 SASEGT. The CDR3 sequence is 13 residues long. V is TRBV6-1 and J is TRBJ2-1, with 7 bases that match TRBD1. The TCR originated in a man aged 25-45 years in good health and CMV-seropositive. Input material: PBMCs. The CDR3 region is CASRGTVKVEQFF. The DNA of the CDR3 is TGTGCCAGCCGTGGGACAGTCAAAGTAGAGCAGTTCTTC.